This T cell receptor (beta chain) was captured in a study of T cell responses to AZD1222 COVID-19 vaccine. With 4 bases removed from V and 0 bases from J, the gap between germline ends came to 16 bases. Germline CDR1 reads LNHDA; CDR2 reads SQIVND (reference sequence). The CDR3 totals 17 residues. There are a few counts of this clone. TCRdb's table, derived via immunoSEQ multiplex PCR, lists solely in-frame clones and lacks some. The sample has around 80,000 clones; around 82% are singletons. The rearrangement uses TRBV19 and TRBJ2-1, with D maybe TRBD1 (6 bases). This material consisted of peripheral blood, taken 28 days after the second AZD1222 dose. The sequence was collected from an adult who received the AZD1222 COVID-19 vaccine. As DNA, the CDR3 is TGTGCCAGTAGTAGGTGGGCAGGGGATAGCTCCTACAATGAGCAGTTCTTC. This sequence encodes CASSRWAGDSSYNEQFF.